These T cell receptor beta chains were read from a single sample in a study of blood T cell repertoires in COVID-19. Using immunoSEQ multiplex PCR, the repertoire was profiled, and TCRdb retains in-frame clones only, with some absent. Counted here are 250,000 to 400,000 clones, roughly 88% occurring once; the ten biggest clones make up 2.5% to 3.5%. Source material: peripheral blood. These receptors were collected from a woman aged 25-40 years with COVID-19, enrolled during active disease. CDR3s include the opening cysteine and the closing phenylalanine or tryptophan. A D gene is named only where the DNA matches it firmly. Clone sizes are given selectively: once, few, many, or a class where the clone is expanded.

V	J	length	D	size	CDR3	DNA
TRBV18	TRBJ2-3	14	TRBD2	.	CASRTSGLTDTQYF	TGTGCCAGCCGGACTAGCGGGCTCACAGATACGCAGTATTTT
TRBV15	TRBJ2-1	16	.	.	CATSRDRGHLNNEQFF	TGTGCCACCAGCAGAGATAGGGGCCATCTTAACAATGAGCAGTTCTTC
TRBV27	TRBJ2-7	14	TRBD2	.	CASSSSGRPYEQYF	TGTGCCAGCAGTTCAAGCGGGAGGCCCTACGAGCAGTACTTC
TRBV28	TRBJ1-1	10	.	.	CASLETEAFF	TGTGCCAGCTTGGAGACTGAAGCTTTCTTT
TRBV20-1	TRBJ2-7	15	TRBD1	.	CSASHRDRASYEQYF	TGCAGTGCTAGTCACCGGGACAGGGCCTCCTACGAGCAGTACTTC
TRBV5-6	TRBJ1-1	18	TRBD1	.	CASSLAGGTGFLYTEAFF	TGTGCCAGCAGCTTGGCCGGCGGGACAGGGTTTTTGTACACTGAAGCTTTCTTT
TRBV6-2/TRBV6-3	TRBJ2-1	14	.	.	CASSYLAESDEQFF	TGTGCCAGCAGTTACCTAGCCGAGAGCGATGAGCAGTTCTTC
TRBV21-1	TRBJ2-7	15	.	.	CASTMGRCPSYEQYF	TGTGCCAGCACCATGGGCAGGTGTCCCTCCTACGAGCAGTACTTC
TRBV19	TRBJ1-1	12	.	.	CATLRGNTEAFF	TGTGCCACCTTAAGGGGGAACACTGAAGCTTTCTTT
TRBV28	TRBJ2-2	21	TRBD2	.	CASSPQPFFILAGENTGELFF	TGTGCCAGCAGTCCCCAGCCCTTTTTCATTCTAGCGGGGGAAAACACCGGGGAGCTGTTTTTT
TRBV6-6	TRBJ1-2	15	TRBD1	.	CASRDGTGGNYGYTF	TGTGCCAGCAGAGACGGGACAGGGGGTAACTATGGCTACACCTTC
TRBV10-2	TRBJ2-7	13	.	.	CASKEASRYEQYF	TGCGCCAGCAAGGAGGCATCGCGGTACGAGCAGTACTTC
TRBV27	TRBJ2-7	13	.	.	CASSLTVTYEQYF	TGTGCCAGCTCACTGACAGTTACCTACGAGCAGTACTTC
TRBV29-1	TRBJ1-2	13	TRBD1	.	CSARTGTDYGYTF	TGCAGCGCCCGAACGGGGACAGACTATGGCTACACCTTC
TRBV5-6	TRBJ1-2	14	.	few	CASSLGTLNYGYTF	TGTGCCAGCAGCTTGGGGACACTAAACTATGGCTACACCTTC
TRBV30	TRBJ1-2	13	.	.	CAWIASLHYGYTF	TGTGCCTGGATAGCTAGCTTACACTATGGCTACACCTTC
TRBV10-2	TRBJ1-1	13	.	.	CASSENSYTEAFF	TGCGCCAGCAGTGAGAACAGCTACACTGAAGCTTTCTTT
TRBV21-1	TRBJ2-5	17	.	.	CASSKWQREGMWETQYF	TGTGCCAGCAGCAAATGGCAGCGGGAGGGAATGTGGGAGACCCAGTACTTC
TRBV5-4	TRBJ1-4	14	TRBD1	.	CASSPGQSNEKLFF	TGTGCCAGCAGCCCGGGACAGTCTAATGAAAAACTGTTTTTT
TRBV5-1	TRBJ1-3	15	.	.	CASSEDLNSGNTIYF	TGCGCCAGCAGCGAGGATTTAAACTCTGGAAACACCATATATTTT
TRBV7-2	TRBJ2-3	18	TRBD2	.	CASSLSHGRGRTTDTQYF	TGTGCCAGCAGCTTAAGTCACGGGAGGGGTCGCACTACAGATACGCAGTATTTT
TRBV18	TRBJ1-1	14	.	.	CASSIGYLNTEAFF	TGTGCCAGCTCAATCGGGTACTTGAACACTGAAGCTTTCTTT
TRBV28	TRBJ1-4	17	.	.	CASSSSGQTATNEKLFF	TGTGCCAGCAGTTCCTCAGGACAGACTGCAACTAATGAAAAACTGTTTTTT
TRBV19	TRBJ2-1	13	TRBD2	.	CASKKREGGEQFF	TGTGCCAGTAAAAAGCGGGAGGGCGGTGAGCAGTTCTTC
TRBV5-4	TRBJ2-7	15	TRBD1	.	CASSRDRVVSYEQYF	TGTGCCAGCAGTCGGGACAGGGTGGTTTCCTACGAGCAGTACTTC
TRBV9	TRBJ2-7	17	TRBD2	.	CASSVGRTSGRMNEQYF	TGTGCCAGCAGCGTAGGACGGACTAGCGGGAGGATGAACGAGCAGTACTTC
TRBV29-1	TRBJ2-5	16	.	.	CSVGGRTTRGQETQYF	TGCAGCGTTGGAGGACGAACGACACGGGGACAAGAGACCCAGTACTTC
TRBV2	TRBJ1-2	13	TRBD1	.	CASSGTGFYGYTF	TGTGCCAGCAGCGGGACAGGGTTCTATGGCTACACCTTC
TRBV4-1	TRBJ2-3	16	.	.	CASSQVPQGEEDTQYF	TGCGCCAGCAGCCAAGTTCCGCAGGGCGAGGAAGATACGCAGTATTTT
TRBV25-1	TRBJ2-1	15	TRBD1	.	CASSEDRVPYNEQFF	TGTGCCAGCAGTGAGGACAGGGTCCCCTACAATGAGCAGTTCTTC
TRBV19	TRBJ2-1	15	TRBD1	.	CASTQQGAGYNEQFF	TGTGCCAGTACCCAACAGGGGGCGGGTTACAATGAGCAGTTCTTC
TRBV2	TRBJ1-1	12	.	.	CASSEWAREAFF	TGTGCCAGCAGTGAGTGGGCCCGTGAAGCTTTCTTT
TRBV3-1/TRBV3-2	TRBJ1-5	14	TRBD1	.	CASSFGQGNQPQHF	TGTGCCAGCAGCTTCGGACAGGGAAACCAGCCCCAGCATTTT
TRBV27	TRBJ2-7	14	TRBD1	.	CASSPRQGPYEQYF	TGTGCCAGCAGCCCACGACAGGGACCCTACGAGCAGTACTTC
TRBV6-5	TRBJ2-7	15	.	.	CASIKAAVSSYEQYF	TGTGCCAGCATAAAGGCTGCGGTTTCCTCCTACGAGCAGTACTTC
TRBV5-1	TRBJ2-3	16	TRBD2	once	CASSYKAGETTDTQYF	TGCGCCAGCAGCTATAAAGCGGGAGAGACCACAGATACGCAGTATTTT
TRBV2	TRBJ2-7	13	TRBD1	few	CASAGTGGYEQYF	TGTGCCAGCGCCGGGACAGGAGGCTACGAGCAGTACTTC
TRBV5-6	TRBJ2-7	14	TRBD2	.	CASSDSGGLYEQYF	TGTGCCAGCAGCGACAGCGGGGGTTTGTACGAGCAGTACTTC
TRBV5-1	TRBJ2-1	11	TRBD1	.	CASSMGQLQFF	TGCGCCAGCAGCATGGGACAGTTGCAGTTCTTC
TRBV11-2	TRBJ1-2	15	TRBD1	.	CASSFGTGGNYGYTF	TGTGCCAGCAGCTTTGGGACAGGGGGCAACTATGGCTACACCTTC
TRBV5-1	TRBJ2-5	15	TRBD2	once	CASSLRTSVKETQYF	TGCGCCAGCAGCTTGCGGACTAGCGTAAAAGAGACCCAGTACTTC
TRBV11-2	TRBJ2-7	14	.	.	CASSLTTSLSEQYF	TGTGCCAGCAGCCTGACGACTAGTTTAAGCGAGCAGTACTTC
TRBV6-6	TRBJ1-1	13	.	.	CASRASMNTEAFF	TGTGCCAGCAGAGCTAGCATGAACACTGAAGCTTTCTTT
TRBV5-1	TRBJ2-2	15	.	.	CASSPDPPDTGELFF	TGCGCCAGCAGCCCTGATCCTCCCGATACTGGGGAGCTGTTTTTT
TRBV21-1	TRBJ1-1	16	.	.	CASSSRASTGNTEAFF	TGTGCCAGCAGCTCACGGGCTTCGACAGGGAACACTGAAGCTTTCTTT
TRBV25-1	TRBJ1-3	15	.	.	CASSEQGYSGNTIYF	TGTGCCAGCAGTGAACAGGGGTACTCTGGAAACACCATATATTTT
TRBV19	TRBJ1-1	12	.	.	CASKPYEAEAFF	TGTGCCAGTAAACCTTACGAGGCTGAAGCTTTCTTT
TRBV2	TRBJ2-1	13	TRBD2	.	CASNVLAGAEQFF	TGTGCCAGCAACGTCCTAGCGGGAGCTGAGCAGTTCTTC
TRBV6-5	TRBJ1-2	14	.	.	CASSYKDRNYGYTF	TGTGCCAGCAGTTACAAAGACAGGAACTATGGCTACACCTTC
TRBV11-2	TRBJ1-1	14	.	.	CASSPGPPNTEAFF	TGTGCCAGCAGCCCAGGGCCCCCGAACACTGAAGCTTTCTTT
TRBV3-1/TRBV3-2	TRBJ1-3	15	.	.	CASSPIRGSGNTIYF	TGTGCCAGCAGCCCGATCCGGGGGTCTGGAAACACCATATATTTT
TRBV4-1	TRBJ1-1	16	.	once	CASSQTETVMNTEAFF	TGCGCCAGCAGCCAGACCGAGACAGTCATGAACACTGAAGCTTTCTTT
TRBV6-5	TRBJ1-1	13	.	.	CASSSHRVTEAFF	TGTGCCAGCAGTTCTCACAGGGTCACTGAAGCTTTCTTT
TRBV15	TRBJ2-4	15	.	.	CATSRDEGARNIQYF	TGTGCCACCAGCAGAGATGAGGGAGCGCGGAACATTCAGTACTTC
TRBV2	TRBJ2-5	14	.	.	CASRGPEGQETQYF	TGTGCCAGCAGGGGACCGGAGGGCCAAGAGACCCAGTACTTC